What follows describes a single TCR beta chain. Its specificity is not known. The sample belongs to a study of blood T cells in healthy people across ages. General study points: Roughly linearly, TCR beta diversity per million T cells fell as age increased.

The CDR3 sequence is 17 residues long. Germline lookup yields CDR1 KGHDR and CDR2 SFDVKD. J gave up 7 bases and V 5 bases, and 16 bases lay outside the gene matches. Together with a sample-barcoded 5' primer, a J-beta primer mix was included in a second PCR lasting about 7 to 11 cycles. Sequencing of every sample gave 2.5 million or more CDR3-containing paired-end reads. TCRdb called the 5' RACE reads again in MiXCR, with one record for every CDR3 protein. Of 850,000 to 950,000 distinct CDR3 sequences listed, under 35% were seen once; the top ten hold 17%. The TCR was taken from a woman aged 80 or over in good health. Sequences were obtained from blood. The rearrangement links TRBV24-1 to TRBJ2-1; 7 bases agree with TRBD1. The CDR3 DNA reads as TGTGCCACCAGTGCGCCTTCCAAGACAGGGCCTAGGAATGAGCAGTTCTTC. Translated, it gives CATSAPSKTGPRNEQFF.